Listed here are 23 T cell receptor beta chains from one sample, sequenced in a study of beta chain features in type 1 diabetes. Sequenced material consisted of expressed TCRB transcripts (all of the isolated RNA was reverse transcribed). The assay was immunoSEQ multiplex PCR, and TCRdb's table has in-frame clones only and misses some. This sample has about 360,000 clones, with around an eighth found just once. Material: naive CD4+ T cells from blood. The receptors shown here come from a man aged 18 to 29 in good health.

This clone was counted between two and nine times. The rearrangement joins TRBV2 to TRBJ2-7, with 7 bases identical to TRBD1. This CDR3 is built from 13 residues. The V segment lost 2 bases and the J segment 7 bases; nucleotides outside the gene matches: 5. Germline V gene lookup returns CDR1 SNHLY and CDR2 FYNNEI. The CDR3 bases are TGTGCCAGCAGTGAAAGGAAGACAGGGGAGCAGTACTTC. Its translation is CASSERKTGEQYF.

The J gene is TRBJ2-7, the V gene TRBV9, with TRBD2 matching over 10 bases. The CDR3 has 17 amino acids. V shed 4 bases and J 7 bases; nucleotides not matched to a gene: 17. Germline CDR1 and CDR2: SGDLS and YYNGEE. The CDR3 nucleotides read TGTGCCAGCAGCCCGTACCCCCGGCTAGCGGGAGTCGGGGAGCAGTACTTC. Encoded protein: CASSPYPRLAGVGEQYF.

This clone was recorded a few times. The chain uses TRBV30 and TRBJ1-1; no clear D. Trimming removed 0 bases at V and 6 bases at J, with 14 bases between. The V gene's germline CDR1 is GTSNPN and CDR2 SVGIG (reference sequence). This CDR3 is 14 amino acids long. CDR3 nucleotides: TGTGCCTGGAGTGTTCTGGCCCCAGTCGCTGAAGCTTTCTTT. Protein sequence: CAWSVLAPVAEAFF.

This clone came up a few times. The chain uses TRBV7-8 and TRBJ1-2; no firm D call. Germline assignment: CDR1 SGHVS and CDR2 FQNEAQ. V lost 1 base and J lost 2, with 5 bases in between. The CDR3 totals 13 residues. The CDR3 DNA sequence: TGTGCCAGCAGCTTAGGGCAGAACTATGGCTACACCTTC. Its translation: CASSLGQNYGYTF.

This sequence joins TRBV7-2 and TRBJ1-1; D gene uncertain. Germline lookup yields CDR1 SGHTA and CDR2 FQGNSA. Trimming pared 4 bases from V and 1 base from J, leaving 7 bases between. This CDR3 is 13 amino acids long. The CDR3 coding sequence is TGTGCCAGCAGCTATGTCGGGAACACTGAAGCTTTCTTT. It translates to CASSYVGNTEAFF.

This clone was recorded a few times. The V call is TRBV28, the J call TRBJ2-1, with TRBD1 identical over 9 bases. Germline CDR1 and CDR2: MDHEN and SYDVKM. This CDR3 spans 13 amino acids. The junction had 3 bases not matched to a gene; V was cut back by 5 bases and J by 7 bases. The CDR3 is CASSGGQGNEQFF. The CDR3 region has the DNA TGTGCCAGCAGTGGAGGACAGGGGAATGAGCAGTTCTTC.

This clone was observed a few times. The chain links TRBV7-3 to TRBJ2-1; a weak D match, TRBD1 (5 bases). This CDR3 contains 15 residues. V was clipped by 3 bases and J by 3 bases, with 12 bases between them. The V gene's germline CDR1 is SGHTA and CDR2 FQGTGA. The CDR3 region is CASSFGRAYYNEQFF. As DNA, the CDR3 is TGTGCCAGCAGCTTCGGCAGGGCCTACTACAATGAGCAGTTCTTC.

This clone was observed a few times. The CDR3 DNA is TGTGCCAGCAGTTTATATGGGGGCAGAGTCACTGAAGCTTTCTTT. It specifies CASSLYGGRVTEAFF. The rearrangement links TRBV27 to TRBJ1-1; the D gene is possibly TRBD1 (6 bases). Trimming left V 1 base short and J 4 bases short, with 13 bases between. There are 15 residues in the CDR3. Germline V lookup: CDR1 MNHEY, CDR2 SMNVEV (reference sequence).

In this sample, this clone turned up many times. The CDR3 loop is CASSQSTFRQLEQYF. The CDR3 bases are TGCGCCAGCAGCCAGTCCACCTTCCGACAGCTCGAGCAGTACTTC. The rearrangement joins TRBV4-3 to TRBJ2-7; D perhaps matches TRBD1 (5 bases). V was shortened by 3 bases and J by 6 bases, with 18 bases between the two germline ends. The CDR3 spans 15 residues. Germline V gives CDR1 LGHNA, CDR2 YSLEER.

In this sample, this clone turned up a few times. V gene TRBV28 combines with J gene TRBJ1-6, with a possible D match to TRBD1 (5 bases). Germline assignment: CDR1 MDHEN and CDR2 SYDVKM. CDR3 length: 15 amino acids. V was shortened by 5 bases and J by 10 bases, with 18 bases between the two germline ends. The chain's CDR3 is CASSNAGPHWSPLHF. The CDR3 DNA reads as TGTGCCAGCAGTAACGCAGGGCCCCATTGGTCACCCCTCCACTTT.

This chain joins TRBV4-3 and TRBJ2-7; D unresolved. The CDR3 spans 13 residues. Germline V gene sequence: CDR1 LGHNA, CDR2 YSLEER. V lost 1 base to trimming and J lost 4 bases, with 8 bases between them. The CDR3 spells CASSQVLLYEQYF. CDR3 bases: TGCGCCAGCAGCCAAGTCCTCTTATACGAGCAGTACTTC.

V gene TRBV5-4 combines with J gene TRBJ2-5; TRBD1 aligns across 7 bases. The CDR3 runs to 12 residues. Losses at the gene ends were 0 bases for V and 7 bases for J; bases not matched to a gene: 0. Germline V gene lookup returns CDR1 SGHNT and CDR2 YYREEE (reference sequence). The CDR3 spells CASSLDRGTQYF. For the CDR3, the DNA is TGTGCCAGCAGCTTGGACAGGGGGACCCAGTACTTC.

This clone was counted only a few times. The V gene is TRBV7-2, the J gene TRBJ2-7; 7 nucleotides agree with TRBD2. The CDR3 contains 14 residues. After removal of 4 bases from V and 7 bases from J, the junction contained 10 bases not matched to a gene. Germline lookup yields CDR1 SGHTA and CDR2 FQGNSA. In DNA, the CDR3 is TGTGCCAGCAGCTCCACCGGGGGGAGCGGAGAGCAGTACTTC. Translating it yields CASSSTGGSGEQYF.

The J gene is TRBJ2-5, the V gene TRBV28; 12 nucleotides line up with TRBD2. CDR1 is MDHEN and CDR2 is SYDVKM in the germline V gene. Trimming took 10 bases from V and 5 from J; bases not matched to a gene: 8. The length of the CDR3 is 14 residues. CDR3 sequence reads: CAIRGLAGLETQYF. The CDR3 DNA follows: TGTGCCATACGTGGACTAGCGGGACTTGAGACCCAGTACTTC. Together with reference TRBV28 and TRBJ2-5, the CDR3 gives the full variable domain: DVKVTQSSRYLVKRTGEKVFLECVQDMDHENMFWYRQDPGLGLRLIYFSYDVKMKEKGDIPEGYSVSREKKERFSLILESASTNQTSMYLCAIRGLAGLETQYFGPGTRLLVL.

About this clone itself: Additional DNA sequences in this sample encode the identical CDR3. This chain links TRBV30 with TRBJ1-5, with TRBD1 identical over 7 bases. The junction had 3 bases not matched to a gene; V was cut back by 3 bases and J by 4 bases. CDR3 length: 13 amino acids. The germline CDR1 and CDR2 sequences are GTSNPN and SVGIG (reference sequence). CDR3 residues: CAWSADRNQPQHF. In DNA, the CDR3 is TGTGCCTGGAGCGCGGACAGGAATCAGCCCCAGCATTTT. The variable domain in full, completed from reference TRBV30 and TRBJ1-5, reads SQTIHQWPATLVQPVGSPLSLECTVEGTSNPNLYWYRQAAGRGLQLLFYSVGIGQISSEVPQNLSASRPQDRQFILSSKKLLLSDSGFYLCAWSADRNQPQHFGDGTRLSIL.

Only a few counts were recorded for this clone. As DNA, the CDR3 is TGCGCCAGCAGCCAAGTTCTTCAGGGACAGCCCCAGCATTTT. Translated: CASSQVLQGQPQHF. The gene calls are TRBV4-1 and TRBJ1-5, with D tentatively TRBD1 (5 bases). CDR1 and CDR2 (germline): MGHRA, YSYEKL. The CDR3 consists of 14 residues. With 1 base removed from V and 7 bases from J, the gap between germline ends came to 11 bases.

This clone showed up just a few times. The gene calls are TRBV4-3 and TRBJ1-2; D gene ambiguous. The CDR3 contains 14 residues. Germline V CDR1 and CDR2: LGHNA, YSLEER. The V and J ends lost 6 bases and 7 bases respectively, with 18 bases between them. CDR3 bases: TGCGCCAGCAGTCAGTCTGGCGGATGGTTTGGCTACACCTTC. Its protein product is CASSQSGGWFGYTF.

In this sample, this clone turned up a few times. The V call is TRBV5-1, the J call TRBJ1-1; unclear D gene. The CDR3 runs 13 residues. From germline, CDR1 is SGHRS and CDR2 YFSETQ. V was pared by 2 bases and J by 4 bases, with 9 bases between. CDR3 in DNA: TGCGCCAGCAGCTTATCGCCGGGCACTGAAGCTTTCTTT. Amino acids: CASSLSPGTEAFF.

The V gene is TRBV30, the J gene TRBJ1-2, with D uncertain. The CDR3 contains 14 residues. Deletions cut 2 bases from V and 3 bases from J, with 13 bases between. Germline V gives CDR1 GTSNPN, CDR2 SVGIG (reference sequence). The chain's CDR3 is CAWSQLNLDYGYTF. The CDR3 DNA reads TGTGCCTGGAGTCAGTTAAATCTGGACTATGGCTACACCTTC.

This clone was seen only a few times. The chain is built from TRBV5-4 and TRBJ2-1; TRBD2 matches 7 bases. The CDR3 loop spans 14 amino acids. The germline gives CDR1 SGHNT, CDR2 YYREEE (reference sequence). J gave up 7 bases and V 1 base, and 5 bases lay outside the gene matches. The CDR3 region is CASSLLGGINEQFF. The CDR3, as DNA: TGTGCCAGCAGCTTGCTCGGGGGGATAAATGAGCAGTTCTTC.

There are a few counts of this clone. V gene TRBV5-6 combines with J gene TRBJ1-2; D is possibly TRBD1 (6 bases). CDR1 is SGHDT, CDR2 YYEEEE, per germline. The CDR3 covers 14 residues. V was shortened by 2 bases and J by 4 bases, with 12 bases between the two germline ends. The CDR3 reads CASSFLGTTYGYTF. DNA of the CDR3: TGTGCCAGCAGCTTCCTCGGGACAACCTATGGCTACACCTTC.

The V call is TRBV6-5, the J call TRBJ2-7, with D maybe TRBD2 (7 bases). CDR3 length: 14 residues. V lost 6 bases and J 4 bases, leaving 16 bases between the germline ends. Germline assignment: CDR1 MNHEY and CDR2 SVGAGI. The DNA for the CDR3 is TGTGCCAGCAGCCGTTACAGGGAGGGATACGAGCAGTACTTC. This encodes CASSRYREGYEQYF.

This rearrangement joins TRBV18 to TRBJ1-1, with D maybe TRBD1 (6 bases). Germline loops: CDR1 KGHSH, CDR2 LQKENI. The CDR3 spans 13 residues. V gave up 6 bases and J gave up 6 bases, with 14 bases separating them. CDR3 residues: CASSPQRQAEAFF. In DNA, the CDR3 is TGTGCCAGCTCCCCCCAACGACAGGCTGAAGCTTTCTTT.